This record concerns one T cell receptor beta chain sequence. Its antigen is undetermined. The entry originates in a study of cytomegalovirus exposure and HLA in healthy donors. Study conclusions and caveats: First-cohort TCR clusters were later found to tend to co-occur in the 120 validation repertoires. Rare TCR sequences dominated, though some public TCRs recurred in many donors.

The validation cohort, a group of 120 subjects, included the donors and was separate from the roughly 700-subject first cohort. Profiled with immunoSEQ multiplex PCR; TCRdb holds only in-frame clones, not every one. Of 95,000 to 150,000 clones listed, around 94% are singletons. This TCR was recovered from a young woman in good health and CMV-seronegative. The sequenced material came from PBMCs.

The CDR3 sequence is CASRPSFGGSGSDGELFF. The DNA of the CDR3 is TGTGCCAGCAGACCCTCCTTTGGGGGCAGCGGGAGTGACGGGGAGCTGTTTTTT. The chain employs TRBV11-2 and TRBJ2-2; TRBD2 matches 8 bases. Germline V CDR1 and CDR2: SGHAT, FQNNGV. The CDR3 is made up of 18 amino acids. The ends lost 6 bases at V and 7 bases at J; junction bases unmatched: 19. Full variable domain (missing parts from reference TRBV11-2 and TRBJ2-2): EAGVAQSPRYKIIEKRQSVAFWCNPISGHATLYWYQQILGQGPKLLIQFQNNGVVDDSQLPKDRFSAERLKGVDSTLKIQPAKLEDSAVYLCASRPSFGGSGSDGELFFGEGSRLTVL.